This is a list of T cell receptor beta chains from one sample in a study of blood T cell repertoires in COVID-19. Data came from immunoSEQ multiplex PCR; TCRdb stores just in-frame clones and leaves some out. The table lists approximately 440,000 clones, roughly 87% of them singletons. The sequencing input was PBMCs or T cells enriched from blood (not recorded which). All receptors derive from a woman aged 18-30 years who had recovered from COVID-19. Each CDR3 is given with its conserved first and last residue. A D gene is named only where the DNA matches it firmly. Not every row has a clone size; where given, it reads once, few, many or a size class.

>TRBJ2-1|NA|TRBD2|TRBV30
CARRRTGLRTSGGGNYNEQFF
TGTGCCCGGAGGCGCACCGGCCTCCGGACTAGCGGGGGCGGGAATTACAATGAGCAGTTCTTC
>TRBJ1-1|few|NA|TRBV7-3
CASSSGHQGAEAFF
TGTGCCAGCAGCTCCGGACACCAAGGGGCTGAAGCTTTCTTT
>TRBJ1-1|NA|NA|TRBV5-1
CASSSDTGSVAEAFF
TGCGCCAGCAGCTCCGATACAGGGAGCGTGGCTGAAGCTTTCTTT
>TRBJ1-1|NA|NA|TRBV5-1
CASSAGLNTEAFF
TGCGCCAGCAGCGCAGGGTTGAACACTGAAGCTTTCTTT
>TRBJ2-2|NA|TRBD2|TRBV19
CATLSRGGGVNAGELFF
TGTGCCACCCTAAGTAGGGGCGGGGGAGTCAATGCCGGGGAGCTGTTTTTT
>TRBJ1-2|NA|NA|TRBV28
CASRSGHYGYTF
TGTGCCAGCAGATCAGGTCACTATGGCTACACCTTC
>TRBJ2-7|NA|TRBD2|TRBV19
CASSSGLAAYSYEQYF
TGTGCCAGTAGTAGTGGACTAGCGGCTTACTCCTACGAGCAGTACTTC
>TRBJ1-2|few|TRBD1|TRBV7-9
CASTRQGNYGYTF
TGTGCCAGTACGAGACAGGGGAACTATGGCTACACCTTC
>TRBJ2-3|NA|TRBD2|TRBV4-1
CASSQGPGGGIADTQYF
TGCGCCAGCAGCCAAGGTCCCGGGGGGGGCATCGCAGATACGCAGTATTTT
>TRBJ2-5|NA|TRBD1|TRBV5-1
CASSSRTGQETQYF
TGCGCCAGCAGCTCTCGGACAGGTCAGGAGACCCAGTACTTC
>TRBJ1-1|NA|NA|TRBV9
CASTHGGAGVTEAFF
TGTGCCAGCACCCACGGGGGGGCCGGGGTTACTGAAGCTTTCTTT
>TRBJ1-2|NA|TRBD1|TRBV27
CASRGDRDGYGYTF
TGTGCCAGCAGAGGAGACAGGGACGGCTATGGCTACACCTTC
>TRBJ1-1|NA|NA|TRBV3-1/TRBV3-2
CASSQDIVAYTEAFF
TGTGCCAGCAGCCAAGATATTGTGGCTTACACTGAAGCTTTCTTT
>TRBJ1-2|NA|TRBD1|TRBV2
CASLPGQGNYGYTF
TGTGCCAGCCTTCCGGGACAGGGTAACTATGGCTACACCTTC
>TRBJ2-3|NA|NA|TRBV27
CASSGGLGRGYSTDTQYF
TGTGCCAGCAGCGGGGGTTTGGGGCGGGGATATAGCACAGATACGCAGTATTTT
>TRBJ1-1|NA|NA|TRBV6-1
CASSEAQQGLNTEAFF
TGTGCCAGCAGTGAAGCGCAGCAGGGCTTGAACACTGAAGCTTTCTTT
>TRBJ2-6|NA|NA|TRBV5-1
CASSFTLREGANVLTF
TGCGCCAGCAGCTTCACCCTCAGGGAAGGGGCCAACGTCCTGACTTTC
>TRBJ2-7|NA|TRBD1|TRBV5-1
CASSKGQGGIHEQYF
TGCGCCAGCAGCAAGGGACAGGGGGGAATCCACGAGCAGTACTTC
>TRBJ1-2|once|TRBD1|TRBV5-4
CASSSRDSHDRGHYYGYTF
TGTGCCAGCAGCTCGAGGGACTCCCACGACAGGGGGCATTACTATGGCTACACCTTC
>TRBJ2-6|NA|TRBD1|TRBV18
CASSPTTGAVGANVLTF
TGTGCCAGCTCACCCACGACAGGGGCCGTGGGGGCCAACGTCCTGACTTTC
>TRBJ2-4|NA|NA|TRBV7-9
CASSWVRGAKNIQYF
TGTGCCAGCAGCTGGGTTCGAGGAGCCAAAAACATTCAGTACTTC
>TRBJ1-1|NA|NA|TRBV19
CASGQGVVNTEAFF
TGTGCCAGTGGGCAGGGTGTGGTGAACACTGAAGCTTTCTTT
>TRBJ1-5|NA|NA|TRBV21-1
CASSFRAGSRYQPQHF
TGTGCCAGCAGCTTCCGAGCCGGGTCAAGATATCAGCCCCAGCATTTT
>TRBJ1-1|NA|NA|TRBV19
CASNHDTYYTEAFF
TGTGCCAGCAACCATGACACCTACTACACTGAAGCTTTCTTT
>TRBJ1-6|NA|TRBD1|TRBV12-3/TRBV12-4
CASSQGAPSPLHF
TGTGCCAGCAGTCAGGGGGCGCCGTCACCCCTCCACTTT
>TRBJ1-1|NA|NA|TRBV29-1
CSVEGLEGGSNTEAFF
TGCAGCGTTGAAGGATTAGAGGGCGGCAGTAACACTGAAGCTTTCTTT
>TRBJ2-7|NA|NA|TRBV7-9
CASSPVSYEQYF
TGTGCCAGCAGCCCGGTTTCCTACGAGCAGTACTTC
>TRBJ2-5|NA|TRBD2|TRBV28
CASSPGLAGAGETQYF
TGTGCCAGCAGTCCCGGACTAGCGGGGGCGGGGGAGACCCAGTACTTC
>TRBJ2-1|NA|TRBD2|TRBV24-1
CATSETTGTIVFEQFF
TGTGCCACCAGTGAGACTACCGGGACTATCGTGTTTGAGCAGTTCTTC
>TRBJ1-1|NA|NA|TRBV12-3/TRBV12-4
CASSLGGGEAFF
TGTGCCAGCAGTTTAGGGGGGGGTGAAGCTTTCTTT
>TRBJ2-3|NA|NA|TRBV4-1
CASSSVTGGAYTQYF
TGCGCCAGCAGTTCTGTTACCGGCGGGGCTTATACGCAGTATTTT
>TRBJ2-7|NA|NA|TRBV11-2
CASSPQGHYEQYF
TGTGCCAGCAGCCCCCAGGGACACTACGAGCAGTACTTC
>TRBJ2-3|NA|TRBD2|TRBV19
CASKITGGSTDTQYF
TGTGCCAGTAAAATTACGGGGGGGAGCACAGATACGCAGTATTTT